These 9 T cell receptor beta chains came from one sample sequenced in a study of Ad26.COV2.S vaccination and SARS-CoV-2 variants. Here immunoSEQ multiplex PCR was the method, and the copy in TCRdb shows in-frame clones only, minus some. The data show roughly 250,000 clones, roughly 85% seen once. The treatment denotes: around 19 received Ad26.COV2.S at low or high dose, single or two shots; about five received placebo; per-sample allocation not given. Sampling occurred on day 63 after the first vaccine or placebo injection. The input for sequencing was peripheral blood, taken in a trial of Ad26.COV2.S vaccine versus placebo. Source of these receptors: a person between 18 and 60 years old who received the Ad26.COV2.S COVID-19 vaccine or a placebo.

This chain connects TRBV5-5 to TRBJ2-3, with 10 bases aligning to TRBD2. With V trimmed by 4 bases and J by 4 bases, 9 bases remained unmatched. Germline V gene sequence: CDR1 SGHKS, CDR2 YYEKEE (reference sequence). The CDR3 is 16 residues long. This chain's CDR3 is CASSPGSSGGPDTQYF. The CDR3 DNA follows: TGTGCCAGCAGCCCAGGTTCTAGCGGGGGACCAGATACGCAGTATTTT.

This chain connects TRBV7-3 to TRBJ2-1, with 9 bases that match TRBD2. The junction had 5 bases not matched to a gene; V was cut back by 2 bases and J by 3 bases. Looked up from germline, CDR1 is SGHTA and CDR2 is FQGTGA. This CDR3 comprises 16 residues. Here the CDR3 reads CASSLSSGAYYNEQFF. The CDR3, as DNA: TGTGCCAGCAGCTTATCTAGCGGGGCTTACTACAATGAGCAGTTCTTC.

The gene calls are TRBV18 and TRBJ2-7, with D tentatively TRBD2 (5 bases). V was pared by 5 bases and J by 2 bases, with 13 bases between. Germline CDR1 KGHSH, CDR2 LQKENI. The CDR3 totals 14 residues. The CDR3 coding sequence is TGTGCCAGCTCAACTGGTCCCGGGACCTACGAGCAGTACTTC. Translated, it gives CASSTGPGTYEQYF. Full variable domain (remainder filled in from reference TRBV18 and TRBJ2-7): NAGVMQNPRHLVRRRGQEARLRCSPMKGHSHVYWYRQLPEEGLKFMVYLQKENIIDESGMPKERFSAEFPKEGPSILRIQQVVRGDSAAYFCASSTGPGTYEQYFGPGTRLTVT.

The CDR3 DNA sequence: TGCGCCAGCGCAAGAAGCCCAAGGGGAAATGAAAAACTGTTTTTT. It is translated as CASARSPRGNEKLFF. J is TRBJ1-4 and V is TRBV10-2, with D tentatively TRBD1 (5 bases). CDR3 length: 15 residues. Germline CDR1 and CDR2: WSHSY and SAAADI. V was clipped by 8 bases and J by 5 bases, with 18 bases between them.

The chain combines TRBV30 with TRBJ2-3; D is undetermined. The CDR3 length is 12 residues. Germline V gene data show CDR1 as GTSNPN and CDR2 as SVGIG (reference sequence). V gave up 1 base and J gave up 9 bases, with 11 bases separating them. The CDR3 DNA is TGTGCCTGGAGTGCCTCTAGTTACACGCAGTATTTT. Encoded protein: CAWSASSYTQYF.

V usage is TRBV2 and J usage is TRBJ2-4, with D possibly being TRBD2 (7 bases). Germline lookup yields CDR1 SNHLY and CDR2 FYNNEI. V lost 7 bases and J lost 7, with 14 bases in between. The CDR3 extends over 13 amino acids. The CDR3 is CASNRGGANIQYF. The CDR3 nucleotides read TGTGCCAGCAACCGAGGGGGGGCCAACATTCAGTACTTC.

The rearrangement links TRBV29-1 to TRBJ2-5, with D tentatively TRBD1 (8 bases). Germline CDR1 is SQVTM and CDR2 is ANQGSEA. This CDR3 is built from 15 residues. V lost 5 bases, J lost 5 bases, and 21 bases lay in between. CDR3 in DNA: TGCAGCGTTCCTACAGGGGGGGCAATAATCGAGACCCAGTACTTC. Protein product: CSVPTGGAIIETQYF.

The genes are TRBV6-6 and TRBJ2-6; D uncertain. CDR1 and CDR2 (germline): MNHNY, SVGAGI (reference sequence). The ends were cut back, 2 bases at V and 2 bases at J, with 7 bases in the middle. The CDR3 extends over 15 amino acids. Here the CDR3 reads CASSYARTGANVLTF. CDR3 DNA: TGTGCCAGCAGTTACGCTCGGACTGGGGCCAACGTCCTGACTTTC.

The chain carries TRBV7-3 and TRBJ1-3, with 9 bases matching TRBD1. CDR1 and CDR2 (germline): SGHTA, FQGTGA. The CDR3 totals 14 residues. Losses at the gene ends were 2 bases for V and 4 bases for J; bases not matched to a gene: 0. The CDR3 sequence is CASSLGTGGNTIYF. The CDR3 bases are TGTGCCAGCAGCTTAGGGACAGGGGGAAACACCATATATTTT.